A selection of T cell receptor beta chains follows, all from one sample in a study of beta chain features in type 1 diabetes. Using immunoSEQ multiplex PCR, the repertoire was profiled, and TCRdb retains in-frame clones only, with some absent. In the table there are under 500,000 clones, about 30% of which are singletons. The specimen sequenced was naive CD4+ T cells from blood. All receptors come from a man aged 18 to 35 in good health. Both conserved end residues are part of each CDR3. Fields, in order: J gene, D gene, V gene, clone size, CDR3 DNA, CDR3 protein. A D gene is named only where the DNA matches it firmly. Part of the rows lack a size; the others show once, few, many or a class for expanded clones.

j_gene: TRBJ1-3; d_gene: .; v_gene: TRBV30; abundance: .; CDR3nt: TGTGCCTGGGATGGGGTCTCGGGAAACACCATATATTTT; CDR3aa: CAWDGVSGNTIYF
j_gene: TRBJ2-3; d_gene: .; v_gene: TRBV5-6; abundance: .; CDR3nt: TGTGCCAGCAGCTTGGTTCTCAGGGCAGATACGCAGTATTTT; CDR3aa: CASSLVLRADTQYF
j_gene: TRBJ1-4; d_gene: .; v_gene: TRBV29-1; abundance: .; CDR3nt: TGCAGCGCTCGAGGGATATCAGCAACTAATGAAAAACTGTTTTTT; CDR3aa: CSARGISATNEKLFF
j_gene: TRBJ2-3; d_gene: .; v_gene: TRBV29-1; abundance: few; CDR3nt: TGCAGCGTCCACGGGCCCTTTATGGCTACGCAGTATTTT; CDR3aa: CSVHGPFMATQYF
j_gene: TRBJ2-7; d_gene: .; v_gene: TRBV30; abundance: few; CDR3nt: TGTGCCTGGAGGCTGCCGGGGTCCTACGAGCAGTACTTC; CDR3aa: CAWRLPGSYEQYF
j_gene: TRBJ2-7; d_gene: .; v_gene: TRBV29-1; abundance: .; CDR3nt: TGCAGCGTAATAGGGACGGTCTCCTACGAGCAGTACTTC; CDR3aa: CSVIGTVSYEQYF
j_gene: TRBJ2-5; d_gene: .; v_gene: TRBV7-9; abundance: .; CDR3nt: TGTGCCAGCAGCTTATTCTCGGAAGAGACCCAGTACTTC; CDR3aa: CASSLFSEETQYF
j_gene: TRBJ1-3; d_gene: .; v_gene: TRBV9; abundance: .; CDR3nt: TGTGCCAGCAGCACACAGTTGGGTGGAAACACCATATATTTT; CDR3aa: CASSTQLGGNTIYF
j_gene: TRBJ1-1; d_gene: .; v_gene: TRBV30; abundance: few; CDR3nt: TGTGCCTGGAGACTACAGGGGAACACTGAAGCTTTCTTT; CDR3aa: CAWRLQGNTEAFF
j_gene: TRBJ1-5; d_gene: .; v_gene: TRBV4-1; abundance: .; CDR3nt: TGCGCCAGCAGCCCGGGACGGGGAAGCAATCAGCCCCAGCATTTT; CDR3aa: CASSPGRGSNQPQHF
j_gene: TRBJ2-7; d_gene: .; v_gene: TRBV29-1; abundance: few; CDR3nt: TGCAGCGTTGGGGGCTCCTACGAGCAGTACTTC; CDR3aa: CSVGGSYEQYF
j_gene: TRBJ2-7; d_gene: .; v_gene: TRBV29-1; abundance: .; CDR3nt: TGCAGCGGCCAGATGCAAGAAGGACTAGAGCAGTACTTC; CDR3aa: CSGQMQEGLEQYF